A selection of T cell receptor beta chains follows, all from one sample in a study of molecular identifiers for immune sequencing clone quantification. TCRdb itself ran the PCR reads through MiXCR, one entry per CDR3 protein. The sample lists under 650,000 distinct CDR3 sequences; approximately 20% were seen once. Sequencing was performed on naive CD8+ T cells from blood, with Jurkat cell RNA spiked in. These receptors all come from a human donor in good health. Some libraries in this study had Jurkat cell RNA spiked in. The CDR3 runs from the conserved cysteine through the conserved F or W. The D gene is left open where the match is weak. The size of a clone is reported for some rows only, either as once, few or many, or as a class for expanded clones.

V: TRBV19
J: TRBJ2-3
D: TRBD1
size: -
CDR3: CASRGTVLWDTQYF
DNA: TGTGCCAGTAGGGGGACAGTCCTTTGGGATACGCAGTATTTT

V: TRBV10-3
J: TRBJ1-1
D: -
size: many
CDR3: CAISESNNEAFF
DNA: TGTGCCATCAGTGAGTCGAACAATGAAGCTTTCTTT

V: TRBV4-3
J: TRBJ1-5
D: -
size: many
CDR3: CASSQDPYSNQPQHF
DNA: TGCGCCAGCAGCCAAGACCCCTATAGCAATCAGCCCCAGCATTTT

V: TRBV4-3
J: TRBJ2-7
D: TRBD1
size: -
CDR3: CASSQDGTGISSYEQYF
DNA: TGCGCCAGCAGCCAAGACGGGACAGGAATTTCTTCCTACGAGCAGTACTTC

V: TRBV6-1
J: TRBJ2-2
D: TRBD1
size: -
CDR3: CASSGGQGHTGELFF
DNA: TGTGCCAGCAGTGGGGGACAGGGGCACACCGGGGAGCTGTTTTTT

V: TRBV4-3
J: TRBJ2-3
D: -
size: many
CDR3: CASSPKPDTQYF
DNA: TGCGCCAGCAGCCCTAAGCCAGATACGCAGTATTTT

V: TRBV14
J: TRBJ1-1
D: TRBD1
size: -
CDR3: CASRPSGQGVNTEAFF
DNA: TGTGCCAGCAGACCCTCGGGACAGGGAGTGAACACTGAAGCTTTCTTT

V: TRBV15
J: TRBJ1-4
D: -
size: -
CDR3: CATSRAQGREKLFF
DNA: TGTGCCACCAGCAGAGCCCAGGGGCGAGAAAAACTGTTTTTT

V: TRBV12-3/TRBV12-4
J: TRBJ1-4
D: TRBD1
size: many
CDR3: CASSLGLAGGEKLFF
DNA: TGTGCCAGCAGTTTAGGCTTGGCAGGGGGGGAAAAACTGTTTTTT

V: TRBV20-1
J: TRBJ1-1
D: -
size: many
CDR3: CSATKRGYTEAFF
DNA: TGCAGTGCTACCAAAAGGGGGTACACTGAAGCTTTCTTT

V: TRBV7-2
J: TRBJ1-2
D: -
size: -
CDR3: CASRGIGCGYTF
DNA: TGTGCCAGCCGGGGGATCGGCTGTGGCTACACCTTC

V: TRBV25-1
J: TRBJ1-6
D: TRBD1
size: -
CDR3: CASSETGTGYPLHF
DNA: TGTGCCAGCAGTGAAACCGGGACAGGGTACCCCCTCCACTTT

V: TRBV2
J: TRBJ2-2
D: -
size: many
CDR3: CASSEFRTYDTGELFF
DNA: TGTGCCAGCAGTGAGTTCCGGACCTATGACACCGGGGAGCTGTTTTTT

V: TRBV7-2
J: TRBJ1-3
D: -
size: -
CDR3: CASSGDTKSSGNTIYF
DNA: TGTGCCAGCAGCGGGGACACGAAGAGCTCTGGAAACACCATATATTTT

V: TRBV5-6
J: TRBJ1-1
D: -
size: many
CDR3: CASSPTGELNTEAFF
DNA: TGTGCCAGCAGCCCGACAGGAGAATTGAACACTGAAGCTTTCTTT

V: TRBV2
J: TRBJ1-1
D: TRBD1
size: many
CDR3: CASSDRDSPEAFF
DNA: TGTGCCAGCAGTGACAGGGACAGCCCTGAAGCTTTCTTT

V: TRBV11-2
J: TRBJ2-1
D: TRBD2
size: many
CDR3: CASSRGLAGAPYNEQFF
DNA: TGTGCCAGCAGCCGCGGACTAGCGGGAGCGCCCTACAATGAGCAGTTCTTC

V: TRBV12-3/TRBV12-4
J: TRBJ2-2
D: -
size: -
CDR3: CASSGREGPYTGELFF
DNA: TGTGCCAGCAGTGGCCGTGAGGGGCCGTACACCGGGGAGCTGTTTTTT

V: TRBV19
J: TRBJ1-5
D: -
size: once
CDR3: CASSIGADQPQHF
DNA: TGTGCCAGTAGTATTGGGGCCGATCAGCCCCAGCATTTT

V: TRBV19
J: TRBJ2-1
D: TRBD2
size: many
CDR3: CASSMEAGGPSEQFF
DNA: TGTGCCAGTAGTATGGAGGCGGGAGGGCCGAGTGAGCAGTTCTTC

V: TRBV7-9
J: TRBJ1-3
D: -
size: many
CDR3: CASSMTVSGNTIYF
DNA: TGTGCCAGCAGCATGACAGTCTCTGGAAACACCATATATTTT

V: TRBV29-1
J: TRBJ2-5
D: -
size: many
CDR3: CSVEGGRATQYF
DNA: TGCAGCGTTGAGGGGGGGCGAGCGACCCAGTACTTC

V: TRBV20-1
J: TRBJ2-7
D: TRBD2
size: many
CDR3: CSAPGLAGEYPYEQYF
DNA: TGCAGTGCTCCGGGACTAGCGGGAGAATACCCCTACGAGCAGTACTTC

V: TRBV20-1
J: TRBJ2-7
D: TRBD2
size: -
CDR3: CSARGAGVRYKQYF
DNA: TGCAGTGCTAGAGGTGCGGGAGTGCGATACAAGCAGTACTTC

V: TRBV7-9
J: TRBJ1-5
D: TRBD1
size: many
CDR3: CASSQQGAREPQHF
DNA: TGTGCCAGCAGCCAACAGGGGGCTCGGGAGCCCCAGCATTTT

V: TRBV3-1
J: TRBJ1-1
D: -
size: many
CDR3: CASSLDNEAFF
DNA: TGTGCCAGCAGTCTGGACAACGAAGCTTTCTTT

V: TRBV28
J: TRBJ2-7
D: TRBD1
size: many
CDR3: CASRFTGQSYEQYF
DNA: TGTGCCAGCAGATTTACGGGACAGTCCTACGAGCAGTACTTC

V: TRBV4-3
J: TRBJ2-2
D: -
size: -
CDR3: CASRGGQYTGQPFF
DNA: TGCGCCAGCAGGGGAGGACAGTACACCGGGCAGCCGTTTTTT

V: TRBV27
J: TRBJ2-1
D: TRBD1
size: few
CDR3: CASTQGEALYNEQFF
DNA: TGTGCCAGCACCCAGGGGGAAGCCTTATACAATGAGCAGTTCTTC

V: TRBV20-1
J: TRBJ2-1
D: TRBD1
size: many
CDR3: CSARDPGTVSNEQFF
DNA: TGCAGTGCTAGAGATCCCGGGACAGTAAGCAATGAGCAGTTCTTC

V: TRBV19
J: TRBJ2-3
D: -
size: many
CDR3: CASSMLGLDTQYF
DNA: TGTGCCAGTAGTATGCTGGGATTAGATACGCAGTATTTT

V: TRBV7-5
J: TRBJ2-2
D: -
size: many
CDR3: CISVPEPRDRLGELFF
DNA: -

V: TRBV3-1
J: TRBJ2-7
D: TRBD1
size: many
CDR3: CASSRDSNSYEQYF
DNA: TGTGCCAGCAGCCGGGACAGCAACTCCTACGAGCAGTACTTC

V: TRBV6-2/TRBV6-3
J: TRBJ1-2
D: TRBD1
size: few
CDR3: CASSPDRGHNYGYTF
DNA: TGTGCCAGCAGCCCCGACAGGGGGCATAACTATGGCTACACCTTC

V: TRBV2
J: TRBJ2-1
D: -
size: few
CDR3: CASSGQFVANEQFF
DNA: TGTGCCAGCAGTGGGCAGTTTGTCGCGAATGAGCAGTTCTTC

V: TRBV12-3/TRBV12-4
J: TRBJ2-3
D: -
size: many
CDR3: CASSSGAGLSGLSSTDTQYF
DNA: TGTGCCAGCAGTAGTGGGGCCGGACTCTCGGGCCTCAGTAGCACAGATACGCAGTATTTT

V: TRBV28
J: TRBJ2-1
D: TRBD2
size: many
CDR3: CASSPAETLAGGSGNEQFF
DNA: TGTGCCAGCAGCCCAGCTGAGACGCTAGCGGGAGGGTCGGGCAATGAGCAGTTCTTC

V: TRBV28
J: TRBJ1-5
D: -
size: many
CDR3: CASSFRRGVNQPQHF
DNA: TGTGCCAGCAGTTTCCGCAGGGGAGTAAATCAGCCCCAGCATTTT

V: TRBV6-2/TRBV6-3
J: TRBJ1-5
D: -
size: many
CDR3: CASRGGAVNQPQHF
DNA: TGTGCCAGCCGGGGCGGGGCGGTTAATCAGCCCCAGCATTTT

V: TRBV5-6
J: TRBJ2-7
D: -
size: few
CDR3: CASQQRVFYEQYF
DNA: TGTGCCAGTCAACAGCGTGTGTTCTACGAGCAGTACTTC

V: TRBV7-6
J: TRBJ2-1
D: -
size: many
CDR3: CASSSTGDEQFF
DNA: TGTGCCAGCAGCAGTACGGGAGATGAGCAGTTCTTC

V: TRBV20-1
J: TRBJ2-3
D: TRBD2
size: many
CDR3: CSARDLGLAGTDTQYF
DNA: TGCAGTGCTAGAGATCTTGGACTAGCGGGCACAGATACGCAGTATTTT

V: TRBV4-1
J: TRBJ2-7
D: TRBD1
size: many
CDR3: CASSQNRGLSYEQYF
DNA: TGCGCCAGCAGCCAAAACAGGGGTCTTTCCTACGAGCAGTACTTC

V: TRBV3-1
J: TRBJ1-2
D: TRBD1
size: many
CDR3: CASSQDKGDSSPTSNYGYTF
DNA: TGTGCCAGCAGCCAAGATAAGGGGGACAGTTCACCTACTTCTAACTATGGCTACACCTTC

V: TRBV30
J: TRBJ2-5
D: -
size: many
CDR3: CAWSSYQETQYF
DNA: TGTGCCTGGAGTTCGTACCAAGAGACCCAGTACTTC

V: TRBV4-3
J: TRBJ2-7
D: -
size: many
CDR3: CASSQDLIGPGSHEQYF
DNA: TGCGCCAGCAGCCAAGATCTGATTGGACCCGGGAGCCACGAGCAGTACTTC

V: TRBV12-3/TRBV12-4
J: TRBJ1-4
D: -
size: many
CDR3: CASSSPPGKDEKLFF
DNA: TGTGCCAGCAGTTCCCCCCCAGGGAAGGATGAAAAACTGTTTTTT

V: TRBV29-1
J: TRBJ2-3
D: TRBD2
size: many
CDR3: CSVPYPGLAGLSTDTQYF
DNA: TGCAGCGTCCCCTACCCGGGACTAGCGGGGCTTAGCACAGATACGCAGTATTTT

V: TRBV19
J: TRBJ2-7
D: -
size: many
CDR3: CASSIDSGAYEQYF
DNA: TGTGCCAGTAGTATTGATTCAGGGGCCTACGAGCAGTACTTC

V: TRBV5-8
J: TRBJ2-4
D: -
size: few
CDR3: CASSLGLGLGAIQYF
DNA: TGTGCCAGCAGCTTGGGGCTTGGCCTCGGAGCCATTCAGTACTTC

V: TRBV30
J: TRBJ1-5
D: -
size: -
CDR3: CAWSVMGGGQPQHF
DNA: TGTGCCTGGAGTGTCATGGGGGGAGGTCAGCCCCAGCATTTT

V: TRBV28
J: TRBJ2-3
D: -
size: many
CDR3: CASSLTPVGDTQYF
DNA: TGTGCCAGCAGTTTAACCCCTGTGGGGGATACGCAGTATTTT

V: TRBV6-2/TRBV6-3
J: TRBJ2-3
D: -
size: many
CDR3: CASSFLSTRADTQYF
DNA: TGTGCCAGCAGTTTCCTTTCGACCCGGGCAGATACGCAGTATTTT